This is a list of T cell receptor beta chains from one sample in a study of identical twins. TCRdb re-derived calls from the 5' RACE reads in MiXCR, one entry per CDR3 protein. The table shows 1,800,000 or so distinct CDR3 sequences, with about 32% occurring only once. Sequenced sample: cord blood. These receptors were taken from a newborn girl in good health. Both conserved end residues are part of each CDR3. A D gene is named only where the DNA matches it firmly. Part of the rows lack a size; the others show once, few, many or a class for expanded clones.

V	size	J	D	length	CDR3	DNA
TRBV18	.	TRBJ2-7	TRBD1	17	CASSQNRGAISLYEQYF	TGTGCCAGCTCACAGAACAGGGGAGCGATTAGCCTCTACGAGCAGTACTTC
TRBV28	.	TRBJ2-7	.	16	CASREGGTRSSYEQYF	TGTGCCAGCAGGGAGGGGGGAACGAGGAGCTCCTACGAGCAGTACTTC
TRBV14	many	TRBJ2-7	.	14	CASSQVGTTYEQYF	TGTGCCAGCAGCCAAGTCGGGACAACCTACGAGCAGTACTTC
TRBV9	.	TRBJ2-7	TRBD2	17	CASSHLTGLAGVVEQYF	TGTGCCAGCAGCCACCTTACTGGACTAGCGGGAGTGGTTGAGCAGTACTTC
TRBV12-3/TRBV12-4	.	TRBJ1-1	.	12	CASSLPDSGAFF	TGTGCCAGCAGTTTACCCGACAGCGGGGCTTTCTTT
TRBV7-2	.	TRBJ2-2	TRBD2	17	CASSLAASGVNTGELFF	TGTGCCAGCAGCTTAGCGGCTAGCGGGGTGAACACCGGGGAGCTGTTTTTT
TRBV6-6	few	TRBJ1-2	.	13	CASSYTGNGGYTF	TGTGCCAGCAGTTACACAGGGAATGGTGGCTACACCTTC
TRBV2	.	TRBJ2-3	.	15	CATHKARPVADTQYF	TGTGCCACCCACAAAGCCCGACCTGTGGCAGATACGCAGTATTTT
TRBV18	.	TRBJ1-2	.	14	CASSPLDSRYGYTF	TGTGCCAGCTCACCCTTAGACTCGCGCTATGGCTACACCTTC
TRBV7-8	.	TRBJ2-1	TRBD2	18	CASSLARLAPSSYNEQFF	TGTGCCAGCAGCTTAGCACGACTAGCGCCGAGCTCCTACAATGAGCAGTTCTTC
TRBV13	few	TRBJ2-7	.	13	CASSLGASNEQYF	TGTGCCAGCAGCTTAGGGGCTAGCAACGAGCAGTACTTC
TRBV6-6	.	TRBJ1-2	.	13	CASSYPRQVGYTF	TGTGCCAGCAGTTACCCCCGACAGGTTGGCTACACCTTC
TRBV5-1	.	TRBJ2-5	.	14	CASSLRGQTETQYF	TGCGCCAGCAGCTTGAGGGGACAAACAGAGACCCAGTACTTC
TRBV4-1	.	TRBJ2-7	.	15	CASSQPTTLPNEQYF	TGCGCCAGCAGCCAACCGACCACACTACCCAATGAGCAGTACTTC
TRBV12-3/TRBV12-4	few	TRBJ2-1	TRBD2	17	CASRIRLAASPGNEQFF	TGTGCCAGCAGGATTCGACTAGCAGCGAGCCCCGGGAATGAGCAGTTCTTC
TRBV29-1	.	TRBJ2-7	.	13	CSVGTASHYEQYF	TGCAGCGTTGGAACGGCCAGTCACTACGAGCAGTACTTC
TRBV4-2	.	TRBJ2-3	TRBD2	16	CASSQLSTSPRDTQYF	TGTGCCAGCAGCCAACTATCGACTAGCCCCAGGGATACGCAGTATTTT
TRBV2	.	TRBJ2-7	.	14	CASSAGQGLNEQYF	TGTGCCAGCAGTGCTGGTCAGGGTTTAAACGAGCAGTACTTC
TRBV20-1	.	TRBJ2-5	TRBD1	13	CSAPDRVGKTQYF	TGCAGTGCCCCAGACAGGGTAGGAAAGACCCAGTACTTC
TRBV28	few	TRBJ1-2	.	13	CASSFGGTDGYTF	TGTGCCAGCAGTTTTGGGGGAACGGATGGCTACACCTTC
TRBV2	few	TRBJ2-1	.	12	CASNQIYNEQFF	TGTGCCAGCAACCAGATTTACAATGAGCAGTTCTTC
TRBV30	.	TRBJ1-1	TRBD1	13	CACKGQPNTEAFF	TGTGCCTGCAAGGGACAGCCGAACACTGAAGCTTTCTTT
TRBV5-1	few	TRBJ1-6	.	13	CASSLTDHSPLHF	TGCGCCAGCAGCTTGACAGATCATTCACCCCTCCACTTT
TRBV27	few	TRBJ2-7	.	14	CASSFSGFSYEQYF	TGTGCCAGCAGTTTTTCAGGGTTTTCCTACGAGCAGTACTTC
TRBV24-1	.	TRBJ2-3	.	17	CATSDFGRESTTDTQYF	TGTGCCACCAGTGATTTCGGCAGGGAGTCCACCACAGATACGCAGTATTTT
TRBV5-4	few	TRBJ1-1	.	12	CASGSSNTEAFF	TGTGCCAGCGGGTCCTCGAACACTGAAGCTTTCTTT